The sequence of this T cell receptor (beta chain) was determined in a study of regulatory T cells in long-lasting Graves disease. Germline V lookup: CDR1 SQVTM, CDR2 ANQGSEA. The CDR3 extends over 12 amino acids. The germline V and J ends were trimmed by 3 bases and 9 bases, with 12 bases remaining between them. Time point denoted: newly diagnosed GD, antithyroid drugs for less than 3 months. Following extraction of RNA from PBMCs, that RNA was used to make the TCR library. Patients with Graves' disease were diagnosed by American Thyroid Association guidelines. There are many counts of this clonotype. Combining iRepertoire HTBI primers with Arm-PCR of CDR3 regions, the authors built TCR beta libraries. TCRdb re-called the multiplex PCR reads with MiXCR, one entry per CDR3 protein. The data contain approximately 540,000 distinct CDR3 sequences, 12% of them singletons. These data are also associated with another study on T cells in Graves' hyperthyroidism and ophthalmopathy.

V and J are TRBV29-1 and TRBJ2-4, with D hard to call. The specimen was peripheral blood mononuclear cells (PBMCs), collected at new diagnosis, from a patient treated with antithyroid drugs. The clonotype comes from a woman in her 30s with Graves disease. CDR3 protein: CSVDIRSGIQYF. As DNA, the CDR3 is TGCAGCGTTGACATACGTTCGGGCATTCAGTACTTC.